This TCR beta chain was recorded in a study of blood T cell repertoires in COVID-19. Profiled with immunoSEQ multiplex PCR; TCRdb holds only in-frame clones, not every one. Of 180,000 or so clones listed, about four fifths were seen once; the top ten hold more than 7.5%. This CDR3 spans 14 amino acids. Germline lookup yields CDR1 SGHTA and CDR2 FQGNSA. The J segment lost 1 base and the V segment lost 10 bases, leaving 4 bases of the junction unmatched. Sequencing input: peripheral blood. This sequence originates from a woman in her sixties or seventies with acute or convalescent COVID-19. This chain joins TRBV7-2 and TRBJ1-4; TRBD1 aligns across 9 bases. The CDR3 region is CATGTGQTNEKLFF. CDR3 nucleotide sequence: TGTGCCACCGGGACAGGGCAAACTAATGAAAAACTGTTTTTT.